The 12 T cell receptor beta chains listed next were all sequenced from one sample in a study of blood T cell repertoires in COVID-19. The data were produced by immunoSEQ multiplex PCR, yet TCRdb's version contains in-frame clones alone and is incomplete. The sample has about 180,000 clones; about 85% are singletons. The specimen was peripheral blood. These receptors were collected from an elderly man with COVID-19, enrolled during active disease.

V is TRBV5-6 and J is TRBJ2-2; the D is unclear. V was trimmed by 0 bases and J by 3 bases, leaving 9 bases between them. This CDR3 is 15 amino acids long. The V gene's germline CDR1 is SGHDT and CDR2 YYEEEE. In DNA form, the CDR3 reads TGTGCCAGCAGCTTGGACCCTGTAGACACCGGGGAGCTGTTTTTT. Encoded protein: CASSLDPVDTGELFF. The full variable domain, rest sourced from reference TRBV5-6 and TRBJ2-2, is DAGVTQSPTHLIKTRGQQVTLRCSPKSGHDTVSWYQQALGQGPQFIFQYYEEEERQRGNFPDRFSGHQFPNYSSELNVNALLLGDSALYLCASSLDPVDTGELFFGEGSRLTVL.

The genes are TRBV10-3 and TRBJ1-5, with D possibly being TRBD1 (6 bases). The CDR3 runs to 14 residues. Germline CDR1 reads ENHRY; CDR2 reads SYGVKD. Trimming cost V 2 bases and J 5 bases, with 10 bases left between them. CDR3 residues: CAISETQGYQPQHF. Here the CDR3 DNA reads TGTGCCATCAGTGAGACACAGGGATATCAGCCCCAGCATTTT.

This chain links TRBV7-3 with TRBJ1-2; TRBD1 might be the D (5 bases). Trimming shortened V by 4 bases and J by 6 bases, and 21 bases separated the two germline ends. CDR3 length: 16 amino acids. Germline V gene sequence: CDR1 SGHTA, CDR2 FQGTGA. This CDR3 reads CASSSMGGRLLDGYTF. CDR3 DNA: TGTGCCAGCAGCTCGATGGGGGGGAGGCTCCTAGATGGCTACACCTTC.

The chain couples TRBV19 to TRBJ2-2; 9 bases match TRBD1. The CDR3 has 14 amino acids. After removal of 4 bases from V and 6 bases from J, the junction contained 3 bases not matched to a gene. Germline V lookup: CDR1 LNHDA, CDR2 SQIVND (reference sequence). Here the CDR3 reads CASSRDRVAGELFF. CDR3 in DNA: TGTGCCAGTAGTAGGGACAGGGTGGCCGGGGAGCTGTTTTTT.

The V and J genes are TRBV4-3 and TRBJ2-4, with D tentatively TRBD2 (7 bases). This CDR3 contains 14 residues. The V end lost 0 bases, the J end lost 9 bases, and 12 bases lay between the germline ends. Germline CDR1 reads LGHNA; CDR2 reads YSLEER. Written as DNA, the CDR3 is TGCGCCAGCAGCCAAGATCGGGGGGCGCGCATTCAGTACTTC. Translation: CASSQDRGARIQYF.

The chain uses TRBV20-1 and TRBJ1-2, with D perhaps matching TRBD1 (5 bases). The CDR3 totals 13 residues. The germline gives CDR1 DFQATT, CDR2 SNEGSKA (reference sequence). Deletions cut 3 bases from V and 0 bases from J, with 8 bases between. CDR3 DNA sequence: TGCAGTGCTAGTTGGGGGGCTAACTATGGCTACACCTTC. Amino acids: CSASWGANYGYTF.

This rearrangement joins TRBV19 to TRBJ2-3; tentatively, D is TRBD1 (5 bases). Trimming left V 3 bases short and J 5 bases short, with 12 bases between. The germline V gene has CDR1 LNHDA and CDR2 SQIVND (reference sequence). This CDR3 has 14 amino acids. The CDR3 region has the DNA TGTGCCAGTAGTATTCAAGGGGCCATAGATACGCAGTATTTT. It codes for CASSIQGAIDTQYF.

The genes are TRBV5-1 and TRBJ2-1; D perhaps matches TRBD2 (6 bases). The germline V and J ends were trimmed by 1 base and 1 base, with 18 bases remaining between them. The germline CDR1 and CDR2 sequences are SGHRS and YFSETQ. CDR3 length: 18 amino acids. The CDR3 loop reads CASSLRAATRLSYNEQFF. The CDR3 DNA reads as TGCGCCAGCAGCTTGAGGGCTGCGACTAGGTTATCCTACAATGAGCAGTTCTTC.

CDR3 nucleotide sequence: TGTGCCAGCGGCCCGGGACAGGGGGCGGATGAAGCTTTCTTT. This encodes CASGPGQGADEAFF. This chain joins TRBV2 and TRBJ1-1, with TRBD1 matching over 12 bases. After removal of 8 bases from V and 7 bases from J, the junction contained 8 bases not matched to a gene. CDR1 is SNHLY and CDR2 is FYNNEI in the germline V gene. The CDR3 runs to 14 residues.

The chain employs TRBV9 and TRBJ1-6; no clear D. This CDR3 has 13 residues. V was trimmed by 0 bases and J by 9 bases, leaving 7 bases between them. The germline gives CDR1 SGDLS, CDR2 YYNGEE. The CDR3 region is CASSVDGSSPLHF. CDR3 coding DNA: TGTGCCAGCAGCGTAGATGGGAGTTCACCCCTCCACTTT.

This rearrangement joins TRBV6-5 to TRBJ1-1; D possibly corresponds to TRBD1 (6 bases). Trimming pared 5 bases from V and 4 bases from J, leaving 17 bases between. This CDR3 spans 15 amino acids. CDR1 and CDR2 from the germline V gene are MNHEY and SVGAGI. CDR3 in DNA: TGTGCCAGCAGTCCCACCGTCAGGGGCGGCACTGAAGCTTTCTTT. Protein: CASSPTVRGGTEAFF.

The chain employs TRBV6-6 and TRBJ2-5; D is perhaps TRBD2 (5 bases). Germline assignment: CDR1 MNHNY and CDR2 SVGAGI (reference sequence). Trimming left V 6 bases short and J 1 base short, with 9 bases between. The CDR3 consists of 13 residues. CDR3: CASRRGFQETQYF. The CDR3 nucleotides are TGTGCCAGCAGACGGGGATTCCAAGAGACCCAGTACTTC.